One and the same sample provided the 5 T cell receptor beta chains below, sequenced in a study of T-cell reconstitution after alpha-beta-depleted transplantation in children. The TCRbeta library incorporated unique molecular identifiers. TCRdb analysed the PCR reads with MiXCR anew, one entry per CDR3 protein. The table has some 200,000 distinct CDR3 sequences, approximately 8% seen once; the top ten hold less than 40%. The sequenced sample was PBMCs, mostly from graft donor cells, obtained 360 days after TCRalphabeta/CD19-depleted stem cell transplant. The source is a male patient aged 2-15 years who had a stem cell transplant for acute myeloid leukemia, so the T cells may come from the graft donor.

The rearrangement joins TRBV5-4 to TRBJ2-4; 7 bases are a match to TRBD2. This CDR3 has 15 residues. Trimming took 0 bases from V and 0 from J; bases not matched to a gene: 0. Germline V lookup: CDR1 SGHNT, CDR2 YYREEE (reference sequence). The CDR3 region has the DNA TGTGCCAGCAGCTTGGAGCGGGGAGCCAAAAACATTCAGTACTTC. This gives the protein CASSLERGAKNIQYF.

This clonotype was counted ten times or more. The chain links TRBV20-1 to TRBJ2-1, with D possibly called TRBD1 or TRBD2 (6 bases each). The CDR3 sequence is 14 residues long. V was clipped by 6 bases and J by 6 bases, with 18 bases between them. CDR1 is DFQATT and CDR2 is SNEGSKA in the germline V gene (reference sequence). The CDR3 nucleotides are TGCAGTGCCGGTCGCGGCGGAGGGGGCAATGAGCAGTTCTTC. Amino acid sequence: CSAGRGGGGNEQFF.

The V gene is TRBV3-1, the J gene TRBJ1-6; D ambiguous. CDR1 is LGHDT and CDR2 is YNNKEL in the germline V gene (reference sequence). The CDR3 totals 17 residues. V gave up 1 base and J gave up 1 base, with 11 bases separating them. CDR3 region: CASSQGSGRSYNSPLHF. The DNA for the CDR3 is TGTGCCAGCAGCCAAGGGTCCGGGAGGTCCTATAATTCACCCCTCCACTTT.

The CDR3 is CASSYGRSSYNEQFF. The CDR3, as DNA: TGTGCCAGCAGCTACGGACGGAGCTCCTACAATGAGCAGTTCTTC. This chain connects TRBV11-1 to TRBJ2-1; D is unresolved. Germline CDR1 is SGHAT and CDR2 is FQDESV (reference sequence). Trimming cost V 4 bases and J 0 bases, with 10 bases left between them. The CDR3 has 15 residues. Combining the CDR3 with reference TRBV11-1 and TRBJ2-1 gives the whole variable domain EAEVAQSPRYKITEKSQAVAFWCDPISGHATLYWYRQILGQGPELLVQFQDESVVDDSQLPKDRFSAERLKGVDSTLKIQPAELGDSAMYLCASSYGRSSYNEQFFGPGTRLTVL.

The V and J genes are TRBV20-1 and TRBJ2-7; a weak D match, TRBD2 (6 bases). V was shortened by 3 bases and J by 4 bases, with 19 bases between the two germline ends. Germline V gene lookup returns CDR1 DFQATT and CDR2 SNEGSKA (reference sequence). The CDR3 totals 15 residues. The CDR3 bases are TGCAGTGCTAGCCCCCTAGCGCATTATACTTACGAGCAGTACTTC. Amino acid sequence: CSASPLAHYTYEQYF.